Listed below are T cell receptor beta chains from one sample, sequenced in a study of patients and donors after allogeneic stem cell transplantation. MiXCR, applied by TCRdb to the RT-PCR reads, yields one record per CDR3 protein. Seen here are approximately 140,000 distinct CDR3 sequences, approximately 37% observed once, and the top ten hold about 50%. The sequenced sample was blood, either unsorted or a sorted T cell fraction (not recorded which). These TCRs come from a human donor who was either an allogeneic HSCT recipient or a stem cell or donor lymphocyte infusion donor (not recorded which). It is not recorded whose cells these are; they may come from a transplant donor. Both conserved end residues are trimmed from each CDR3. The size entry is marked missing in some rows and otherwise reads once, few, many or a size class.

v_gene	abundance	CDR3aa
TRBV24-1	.	ATSRSTGYGEQF
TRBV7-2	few	ASSYGISNYGYT
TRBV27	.	ASSTRGAELF
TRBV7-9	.	ASSLAGLWTEAF
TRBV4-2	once	VSSQDPLPTRRGYT
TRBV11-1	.	ASTPDRENTEAF
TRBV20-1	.	RARGAEAF
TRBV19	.	ASSIDGASNYGYT
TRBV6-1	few	ASSEKASYGYT
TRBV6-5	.	ASSAGGPSYNEQF
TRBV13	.	ASSLGGGEKLF
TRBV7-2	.	ASSLSRVEIYEQY
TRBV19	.	ASSPPTGNTNQPQH
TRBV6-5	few	ASSYSMRGPNTEAF
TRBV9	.	ASSEAAGGTEAF
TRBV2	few	ASRTRKKGSNQPQH